Shown below are 6 T cell receptor beta chains from a single sample sequenced in a study of breast tumors, draining lymph nodes, adjacent tissues. TCRdb itself ran the multiplex PCR reads through MiXCR, one entry per CDR3 protein. The sample contains 290,000 or so distinct CDR3 sequences, under 35% of which appear only once. Axillary draining lymph nodes of breast cancer patients supplied the node samples. The sequenced material came from axillary lymph node tissue. Source of these receptors: a female donor with breast cancer. Some clones in this sample may be carry-over from other donors' samples.

Remarks on this clonotype: At one of its ends the junction is not consistent with the germline gene, which may arise from a read error. The J gene is TRBJ1-3, the V gene TRBV10-3, with D uncertain. Germline CDR1 is ENHRY and CDR2 is SYGVKD. The CDR3 is 13 amino acids. The CDR3 spells CAIRSASGNAIYF. CDR3 coding DNA: TGTGCCATCAGATCAGCCTCTGGAAACGCCATATATTTC.

This clonotype has just a few counts. This may come from a read error, since a much larger clone is one base off. J is TRBJ2-7 and V is TRBV20-1; D is possibly TRBD2 (6 bases). The ends were cut back, 0 bases at V and 5 bases at J, with 17 bases in the middle. This CDR3 region has 15 residues. From germline, CDR1 is DFQATT and CDR2 SNEGSKA (reference sequence). The CDR3 loop reads CSARESVAGTHEQYF. The DNA for the CDR3 is TGCAGTGCTAGAGAGTCGGTGGCGGGAACGCACGAGCAGTACTTC.

As for this clonotype: A much larger clone differs from this one at a single base, so this may be a read error. The CDR3 does not close with the conserved phenylalanine or tryptophan, likely indicating a read error. The chain is built from TRBV20-1 and TRBJ1-4, with 7 positions matching TRBD1. The CDR3 totals 15 residues. CDR1 and CDR2 from the germline V gene are DFQATT and SNEGSKA (reference sequence). Unmatched junction bases numbered 5, after V lost 0 bases and J lost 4 bases. CDR3 DNA sequence: TGCAGTGCTAGAGATCAGGGGGGAGATAATGAAAAACTGTTTATT. Translated: CSARDQGGDNEKLFI.

The sample holds many counts of this clonotype. This chain connects TRBV19 to TRBJ2-1; D remains ambiguous. Deletions cut 5 bases from V and 6 bases from J, with 8 bases between. This CDR3 is 12 amino acids long. Germline V CDR1 and CDR2: LNHDA, SQIVND (reference sequence). The CDR3 sequence: CASSGKINEQFF. The CDR3 coding sequence is TGTGCCAGTAGTGGGAAAATCAATGAGCAGTTCTTC.

This clonotype was detected ten times or more. V is TRBV20-1 and J is TRBJ1-4, with D possibly TRBD1 on 5 matching bases. Per the germline V gene, CDR1 is DFQATT and CDR2 is SNEGSKA (reference sequence). This CDR3 has 14 residues. V was pared by 6 bases and J by 3 bases, with 14 bases between. The CDR3 sequence: CSAKDTRANEKLFF. The DNA of the CDR3 is TGCAGTGCCAAGGACACGCGGGCTAATGAAAAACTGTTTTTT.

In the case of this clonotype: Just one base apart from a much larger clone, this may be a read error. The CDR3 protein is CASSRGGLAGVGTGELFF. DNA for the CDR3: TGCGCCAGCAGCCGGGGAGGACTAGCGGGAGTAGGGACCGGGGAGCTGTTTTTT. This rearrangement joins TRBV4-1 to TRBJ2-2; TRBD2 agrees at 13 bases. The J segment lost 5 bases and the V segment lost 4 bases, leaving 10 bases of the junction unmatched. Germline-derived CDR1 and CDR2 are MGHRA and YSYEKL. The CDR3 length is 18 residues.